The 32 T cell receptor beta chains reported below all come from one sample, sequenced in a study of blood T cell repertoires in COVID-19. The method was immunoSEQ multiplex PCR; TCRdb's version includes in-frame clones alone and lacks a portion of them. This table holds roughly 300,000 clones, more than 90% found once. Sequenced: PBMCs or T cells enriched from blood (not recorded which). These receptors were obtained from a woman in her 30s who had recovered from COVID-19.

The genes are TRBV4-3 and TRBJ1-1, with 10 bases aligning to TRBD1. Per germline, CDR1 LGHNA and CDR2 YSLEER. Trimming at V came to 9 bases and at J to 4 bases, leaving 8 bases not matched to a gene. The CDR3 is 14 residues long. Here the CDR3 reads CASNPGQGITEAFF. The CDR3 nucleotides are TGCGCCAGTAACCCGGGACAGGGGATCACTGAAGCTTTCTTT.

The V gene is TRBV28, the J gene TRBJ1-4; TRBD1 aligns across 8 bases. This CDR3 comprises 16 residues. V gave up 5 bases and J gave up 7 bases; unmatched junction bases: 12. Germline CDR1 and CDR2: MDHEN and SYDVKM. Written as DNA, the CDR3 is TGTGCCAGCAGTCCGCCACAGGGGGTTAGCGGTGAAAAACTGTTTTTT. It translates to CASSPPQGVSGEKLFF. Full variable domain (outside the CDR3, taken from reference TRBV28 and TRBJ1-4): DVKVTQSSRYLVKRTGEKVFLECVQDMDHENMFWYRQDPGLGLRLIYFSYDVKMKEKGDIPEGYSVSREKKERFSLILESASTNQTSMYLCASSPPQGVSGEKLFFGSGTQLSVL.

The chain couples TRBV4-3 to TRBJ2-7; TRBD2 aligns across 8 bases. The CDR3 covers 15 residues. Losses at the gene ends were 3 bases for V and 2 bases for J; bases not matched to a gene: 6. Looked up from germline, CDR1 is LGHNA and CDR2 is YSLEER. CDR3 sequence (DNA): TGCGCCAGCAGCCATCTGGCGGGGGGAACCTACGAGCAGTACTTC. The encoded protein is CASSHLAGGTYEQYF.

The rearrangement joins TRBV12-3 or TRBV12-4 to TRBJ1-2; 7 bases agree with TRBD1. J lost 8 bases, V lost 5 bases, and 8 bases had no gene match. The CDR3 is made up of 13 amino acids. CDR3 DNA: TGTGCCAGCAGTGCCACCCGGGACAGCGGCTACACCTTC. It specifies CASSATRDSGYTF.

J is TRBJ1-5 and V is TRBV19; D uncertain. Germline-derived CDR1 and CDR2 are LNHDA and SQIVND (reference sequence). The CDR3 is 13 amino acids. V lost 9 bases and J 6 bases, leaving 15 bases between the germline ends. The CDR3 reads CASQDEHAQPQHF. CDR3 DNA: TGTGCCAGCCAAGATGAGCATGCTCAGCCCCAGCATTTT.

This chain connects TRBV28 to TRBJ2-1, with 7 bases identical to TRBD1. The CDR3 runs 16 residues. V lost 1 base, J lost 7 bases, and 10 bases stayed unmatched. Germline V CDR1 and CDR2: MDHEN, SYDVKM. The CDR3, as DNA: TGTGCCAGCAGTTTATTGCGACAGGGATCGGTTAATGAGCAGTTCTTC. Residues: CASSLLRQGSVNEQFF.

The chain joins TRBV11-1 to TRBJ2-1; D may be TRBD1 (6 bases). CDR1 SGHAT and CDR2 FQDESV come from the germline V gene (reference sequence). The CDR3 totals 14 residues. V shed 3 bases and J shed 9 bases, with 15 bases lying between them. CDR3 protein: CASSFGQGYSEQFF. The CDR3 DNA follows: TGTGCCAGCAGCTTTGGGCAGGGGTATTCTGAGCAGTTCTTC.

The V gene is TRBV11-2, the J gene TRBJ2-7; D possibly corresponds to TRBD2 (6 bases). V was trimmed by 5 bases and J by 7 bases, leaving 18 bases between them. Germline-derived CDR1 and CDR2 are SGHAT and FQNNGV. This CDR3 region has 14 residues. The CDR3 bases are TGTGCCAGCAGCCCGATAGGGGCTGCGGGAGAGCAGTACTTC. This gives the protein CASSPIGAAGEQYF.

The rearrangement joins TRBV5-1 to TRBJ2-5; 13 nucleotides agree with TRBD2. V shed 4 bases, J shed 2 bases, and the junction held 2 bases outside the gene matches. The CDR3 totals 15 residues. Germline V gene lookup returns CDR1 SGHRS and CDR2 YFSETQ. CDR3 bases: TGCGCCAGCAGCGGGACTAGCGGGGTGCAAGAGACCCAGTACTTC. Translation gives CASSGTSGVQETQYF.

V and J are TRBV5-1 and TRBJ2-1, with 11 bases that match TRBD2. Per the germline V gene, CDR1 is SGHRS and CDR2 is YFSETQ. This CDR3 contains 18 residues. V was pared by 1 base and J by 0 bases, with 6 bases of the junction left unmatched. The DNA for the CDR3 is TGCGCCAGCAGCTTGTTGGCTAGCGGGAGGACCTCCTACAATGAGCAGTTCTTC. This gives the protein CASSLLASGRTSYNEQFF.

The rearrangement links TRBV10-3 to TRBJ1-2; D gene unclear. The germline V gene has CDR1 ENHRY and CDR2 SYGVKD. V lost 8 bases to trimming and J lost 8 bases, with 33 bases between them. This CDR3 is 18 amino acids long. The CDR3 reads CAISSQIMARGEKEGYTF. DNA of the CDR3: TGTGCCATCTCTTCCCAGATCATGGCCCGGGGTGAGAAAGAGGGCTACACCTTC.

This clone was counted a single time. The V and J genes are TRBV5-6 and TRBJ1-2; D is possibly TRBD1 (6 bases). CDR1 and CDR2 (germline): SGHDT, YYEEEE. The length of the CDR3 is 14 residues. Trimming shortened V by 0 bases and J by 8 bases, and 14 bases separated the two germline ends. The CDR3 bases are TGTGCCAGCAGCTTGGGGGGGCCCCAAAGAGGCTACACCTTC. This codes for CASSLGGPQRGYTF.

This chain connects TRBV27 to TRBJ1-3; 9 nucleotides align to TRBD1. With V trimmed by 5 bases and J by 8 bases, 16 bases remained unmatched. Germline V CDR1 and CDR2: MNHEY, SMNVEV (reference sequence). This CDR3 is built from 17 residues. The CDR3 DNA reads TGTGCCAGCAGTAGATCCGGGACAGGGTTAGTGGGCCACACCATATATTTT. Its translation is CASSRSGTGLVGHTIYF.

The chain combines TRBV18 with TRBJ1-4; 8 bases agree with TRBD1. Germline CDR1 is KGHSH and CDR2 is LQKENI. This CDR3 contains 14 residues. Germline trimming cut 4 bases from V and 8 bases from J; bases unmatched to any gene: 6. CDR3 sequence (DNA): TGTGCCAGCTCACTACAGGGGGGCCTCGAAAAACTGTTTTTT. This encodes CASSLQGGLEKLFF.

The chain is built from TRBV4-1 and TRBJ1-5; 8 bases map to TRBD1. Germline lookup yields CDR1 MGHRA and CDR2 YSYEKL. The CDR3 sequence is 15 residues long. The ends lost 0 bases at V and 7 bases at J; junction bases unmatched: 5. The CDR3 DNA reads as TGCGCCAGCAGCCAAGATCAGGGGGCAGGCCAGCCCCAGCATTTT. It is translated as CASSQDQGAGQPQHF.

This clone was recorded a few times. This sequence joins TRBV6-2 or TRBV6-3 and TRBJ1-1, with a weak D call TRBD1 (5 bases). Germline CDR1 and CDR2: MNHEY and SVGEGT. The germline V and J ends were trimmed by 2 bases and 3 bases, with 10 bases remaining between them. The CDR3 consists of 14 residues. The CDR3 sequence is CASSYGGGHTEAFF. The CDR3 DNA reads as TGTGCCAGCAGTTACGGGGGAGGGCACACTGAAGCTTTCTTT.

J is TRBJ2-7 and V is TRBV7-6; 8 bases are shared with TRBD1. The trim removed 3 bases at V and 2 bases at J, leaving 3 bases unmatched. This CDR3 spans 14 amino acids. Germline loops: CDR1 SGHVS, CDR2 FNYEAQ. CDR3 DNA: TGTGCCAGCAGCTTTGGGACAGGCACCTACGAGCAGTACTTC. Translating it yields CASSFGTGTYEQYF.

The rearrangement links TRBV3-1 (or the pseudogene TRBV3-2) to TRBJ1-2; D might be TRBD1 (5 bases). Trimming took 2 bases from V and 8 from J, leaving 15 bases between them. Per the germline V gene, CDR1 is LGHDT and CDR2 is YNNKEL (reference sequence). This CDR3 spans 14 amino acids. The CDR3 bases are TGTGCCAGCAGCCAATTATCCAGGGAGGACGGCTACACCTTC. Protein sequence: CASSQLSREDGYTF.

The chain couples TRBV19 to TRBJ1-1; perhaps TRBD1 as D (6 bases). This CDR3 spans 14 amino acids. Trimming removed 5 bases from V and 2 bases from J, with 12 bases in between. CDR1 is LNHDA, CDR2 SQIVND, per germline (reference sequence). DNA of the CDR3: TGTGCCAGTAGTGTAACCGGGACAAACACTGAAGCTTTCTTT. This translates into CASSVTGTNTEAFF. The variable domain in full, completed from reference TRBV19 and TRBJ1-1, reads DGGITQSPKYLFRKEGQNVTLSCEQNLNHDAMYWYRQDPGQGLRLIYYSQIVNDFQKGDIAEGYSVSREKKESFPLTVTSAQKNPTAFYLCASSVTGTNTEAFFGQGTRLTVV.

This rearrangement joins TRBV2 to TRBJ1-1; a weak D match, TRBD1 (6 bases). The CDR3 contains 14 residues. Germline values: CDR1 SNHLY, CDR2 FYNNEI. Trimming took 1 base from V and 3 from J, leaving 9 bases between them. The chain's CDR3 is CASSEGQGYTEAFF. Written as DNA, the CDR3 is TGTGCCAGCAGTGAAGGGCAGGGGTACACTGAAGCTTTCTTT.

The chain uses TRBV7-3 and TRBJ2-3; 9 bases line up with TRBD2. The CDR3 length is 15 residues. CDR1 is SGHTA, CDR2 FQGTGA, per germline. Trimming removed 2 bases from V and 6 bases from J; junction bases left unmatched: 6. The CDR3 region is CASSLSSGRTDTQYF. The CDR3, as DNA: TGTGCCAGCAGCTTATCCAGCGGGAGGACGGATACGCAGTATTTT.

V is TRBV7-2 and J is TRBJ1-4, with unresolved D. Deletions cut 3 bases from V and 5 bases from J, with 7 bases between. CDR3 length: 13 amino acids. CDR1 and CDR2 from the germline V gene are SGHTA and FQGNSA. Written as DNA, the CDR3 is TGTGCCAGCAGCTTTAGCCGGAATGAAAAACTGTTTTTT. Its translation: CASSFSRNEKLFF.

The chain couples TRBV19 to TRBJ1-5; tentative D call: TRBD1 (6 bases). Germline assignment: CDR1 LNHDA and CDR2 SQIVND (reference sequence). V shed 5 bases and J shed 0 bases, with 11 bases lying between them. This CDR3 contains 15 residues. CDR3: CASSLTGNSNQPQHF. DNA for the CDR3: TGTGCCAGTAGTTTAACAGGGAATAGCAATCAGCCCCAGCATTTT.

This chain connects TRBV6-5 to TRBJ1-4; TRBD1 matches 9 bases. V was clipped by 6 bases and J by 7 bases; unmatched bases: 6. The CDR3 has 14 residues. Germline assignment: CDR1 MNHEY and CDR2 SVGAGI. CDR3 sequence (DNA): TGTGCCAGCAGCCGCGGGACAGGGAGTGAAAAACTGTTTTTT. Its protein is CASSRGTGSEKLFF.

This clone was counted a single time. This rearrangement joins TRBV7-3 to TRBJ2-7; the match to TRBD2 covers 12 bases. Germline V CDR1 and CDR2: SGHTA, FQGTGA. The CDR3 length is 15 residues. V lost 2 bases, J lost 6 bases, and 5 bases stayed unmatched. In DNA, the CDR3 is TGTGCCAGCAGCTTAGTGCCTAGCGGGAGGGGCGAGCAGTACTTC. Its protein product is CASSLVPSGRGEQYF.

This chain uses TRBV3-1 (or the pseudogene TRBV3-2) with TRBJ1-2; no clear D gene. The CDR3 is 12 amino acids. Germline assignment: CDR1 LGHDT and CDR2 YNNKEL (reference sequence). Trimming shortened V by 3 bases and J by 4 bases, and 6 bases separated the two germline ends. The DNA for the CDR3 is TGTGCCAGCAGCCACGGTGCCTATGGCTACACCTTC. This gives the protein CASSHGAYGYTF.

The V gene is TRBV2, the J gene TRBJ2-2; TRBD2 matches at 7 bases. CDR3 length equals 16 residues. Trimming at V came to 2 bases and at J to 6 bases, leaving 9 bases not matched to a gene. The V gene's germline CDR1 is SNHLY and CDR2 FYNNEI. The CDR3 DNA follows: TGTGCCAGCAGTGAATACGGGGGGACGCGCGCCGGGGAGCTGTTTTTT. Translating it yields CASSEYGGTRAGELFF.

The CDR3 bases are TGTGCCAGCTCACCCTTTACAGGGAACACTATATATAACTATGGCTACACCTTC. Translation: CASSPFTGNTIYNYGYTF. V usage is TRBV18 and J usage is TRBJ1-2; D might be TRBD1 (6 bases). Trimming left V 3 bases short and J 1 base short, with 21 bases between. This CDR3 contains 18 residues. Germline-derived CDR1 and CDR2 are KGHSH and LQKENI.

This chain joins TRBV18 and TRBJ1-3; 7 positions match TRBD1. Germline CDR1 is KGHSH and CDR2 is LQKENI. Trimming took 3 bases from V and 3 from J; bases not matched to a gene: 2. This CDR3 has 14 amino acids. CDR3 coding DNA: TGTGCCAGCTCACCGGGGACAGTTGGAAACACCATATATTTT. This translates into CASSPGTVGNTIYF.

This chain links TRBV28 with TRBJ1-5, with TRBD1 matching over 8 bases. J was trimmed by 2 bases and V by 6 bases; bases with no gene match: 9. CDR1 MDHEN and CDR2 SYDVKM come from the germline V gene. This CDR3 is built from 16 residues. CDR3 protein: CASSHGTGWGNQPQHF. The CDR3 DNA reads TGTGCCAGCAGCCATGGGACAGGTTGGGGCAATCAGCCCCAGCATTTT. The full variable domain, rest sourced from reference TRBV28 and TRBJ1-5, is DVKVTQSSRYLVKRTGEKVFLECVQDMDHENMFWYRQDPGLGLRLIYFSYDVKMKEKGDIPEGYSVSREKKERFSLILESASTNQTSMYLCASSHGTGWGNQPQHFGDGTRLSIL.

V gene TRBV27 combines with J gene TRBJ1-6; D gene unclear. This CDR3 spans 14 amino acids. Trimming stripped 6 bases from V and 7 bases from J, with 13 bases between. Germline CDR1 MNHEY, CDR2 SMNVEV (reference sequence). The CDR3 nucleotides read TGTGCCAGCAGCCCGGGAGGATTAAATTCACCCCTCCACTTT. This gives the protein CASSPGGLNSPLHF.

The chain is built from TRBV19 and TRBJ2-2, with TRBD2 identical over 14 bases. CDR3 length: 15 residues. Germline V gene sequence: CDR1 LNHDA, CDR2 SQIVND (reference sequence). Unmatched junction bases numbered 3, after V lost 4 bases and J lost 8 bases. CDR3 in amino acids: CASSTTSGGAGELFF. The CDR3 region has the DNA TGTGCCAGTAGTACGACTAGCGGGGGGGCAGGGGAGCTGTTTTTT.